The text below deals with one T cell receptor beta chain. Its antigen is currently unknown. This may come from a read error, since a much larger clone is one base off. Reasons for excluding patients were uncontrolled infection, other autoimmune disease, pregnancy or lactation. The diagnoses drew upon clinical symptoms, serum thyroxine and TRAb, thyroid ultrasound and orbital computed tomography. J gave up 5 bases and V 5 bases, and 8 bases lay outside the gene matches. Germline V gene sequence: CDR1 SGHTA, CDR2 FQGTGA. This CDR3 comprises 14 residues. The data derive from a study of T cells in Graves' hyperthyroidism and ophthalmopathy. Whole-study results and caveats: Also found in blood were most expanded thyroid clonotypes above 0.001.

RNA transcripts were the template for amplifying TCR beta CDR3 regions. TCR CDR3 regions were first amplified by RT-PCR with HTBI primers. From the multiplex PCR reads, TCRdb called clonotypes with MiXCR, one entry per CDR3 protein. The sample yields approximately 640,000 distinct CDR3 sequences, 45% seen once. The genes are TRBV7-3 and TRBJ2-5, with TRBD1 identical over 7 bases. The sequence was obtained from an adult man with Graves' disease, either hyperthyroidism or ophthalmopathy (not recorded which). Sequenced: peripheral blood or thyroid tissue (not recorded which). CDR3 protein: CASSPGQVWETQYF. CDR3 bases: TGTGCCAGCAGCCCTGGACAGGTCTGGGAGACCCAGTACTTC.